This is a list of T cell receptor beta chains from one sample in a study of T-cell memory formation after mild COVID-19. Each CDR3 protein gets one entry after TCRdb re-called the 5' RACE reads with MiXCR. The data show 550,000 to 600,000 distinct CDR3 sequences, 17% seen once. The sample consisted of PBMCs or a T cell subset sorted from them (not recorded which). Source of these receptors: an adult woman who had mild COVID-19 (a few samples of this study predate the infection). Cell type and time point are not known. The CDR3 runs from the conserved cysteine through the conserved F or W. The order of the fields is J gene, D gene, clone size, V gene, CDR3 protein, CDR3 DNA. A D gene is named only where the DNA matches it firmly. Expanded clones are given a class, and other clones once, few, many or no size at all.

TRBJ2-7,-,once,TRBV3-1,CASSQSPGFEQYF,TGTGCCAGCAGCCAATCCCCCGGATTCGAGCAGTACTTC
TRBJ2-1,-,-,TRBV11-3,CASNNREHWYNEQFF,TGTGCCAGCAACAACAGGGAGCACTGGTACAATGAGCAGTTCTTC
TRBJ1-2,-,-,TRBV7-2,CASSFAGTVNYGYTF,TGTGCCAGCAGCTTTGCCGGGACGGTCAACTATGGCTACACCTTC
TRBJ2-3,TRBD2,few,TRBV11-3,CASSLDAEAGGDTDTQYF,TGTGCCAGCAGCTTAGACGCAGAAGCGGGAGGGGACACAGATACGCAGTATTTT
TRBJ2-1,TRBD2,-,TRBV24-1,CATSDRTSGNYNEQFF,TGTGCCACCAGTGATCGGACTAGCGGGAACTACAATGAGCAGTTCTTC
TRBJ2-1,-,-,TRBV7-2,CASVPAGEPRTREQFF,TGTGCCAGCGTTCCCGCTGGGGAACCCCGGACCCGTGAGCAGTTCTTC
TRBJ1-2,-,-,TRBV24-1,CATSDPGYYGYTF,TGTGCCACCAGTGACCCGGGTTACTATGGCTACACCTTC
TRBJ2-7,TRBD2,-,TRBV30,CAWTSGSGAYEQYF,TGTGCCTGGACTAGCGGGAGTGGGGCCTACGAGCAGTACTTC
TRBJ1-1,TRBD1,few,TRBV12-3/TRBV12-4,CASSPRQGIGRTEAFF,TGTGCCAGCAGTCCCCGACAGGGTATCGGGAGGACTGAAGCTTTCTTT
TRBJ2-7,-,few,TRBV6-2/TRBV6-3,CASSYSTGDEQYF,TGTGCCAGCAGTTACTCGACTGGCGACGAGCAGTACTTC
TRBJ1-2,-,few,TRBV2,CASSERSIYGYTF,TGTGCCAGCAGTGAAAGGAGTATCTATGGCTACACCTTC
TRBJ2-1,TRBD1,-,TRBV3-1,CASRKTGNVEQFF,TGTGCCAGCAGAAAGACAGGGAATGTTGAGCAGTTCTTC
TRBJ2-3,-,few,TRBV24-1,CATRDWSTDTQYF,TGTGCCACCAGGGATTGGAGCACAGATACGCAGTATTTT
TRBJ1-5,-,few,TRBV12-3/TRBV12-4,CASSSVGVQPQHF,TGTGCCAGCAGTTCGGTAGGAGTTCAGCCCCAGCATTTT
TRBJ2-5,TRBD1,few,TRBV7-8,CASSLGAGGSETQYF,TGTGCCAGCAGCTTAGGTGCAGGGGGTAGCGAGACCCAGTACTTC
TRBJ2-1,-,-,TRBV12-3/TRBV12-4,CASSFGEEQFF,TGTGCCAGCAGTTTCGGGGAGGAGCAGTTCTTC
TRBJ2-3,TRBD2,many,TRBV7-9,CASSLGLAGPTDTQYF,TGTGCCAGCAGCTTAGGCCTAGCGGGGCCCACAGATACGCAGTATTTT
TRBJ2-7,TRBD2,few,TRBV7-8,CASSFVGGGAMYEQYF,TGTGCCAGCAGCTTCGTCGGCGGGGGGGCCATGTACGAGCAGTACTTC
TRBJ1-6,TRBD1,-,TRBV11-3,CASSSVGQGESPLHF,TGTGCCAGCAGCTCCGTCGGACAGGGGGAATCACCCCTCCACTTT
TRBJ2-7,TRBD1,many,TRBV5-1,CASSLDTGAFRNEQYF,TGCGCCAGCAGCTTGGATACAGGGGCTTTTAGGAACGAGCAGTACTTC
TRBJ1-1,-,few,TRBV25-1,CASTQGMNTEAFF,TGTGCCAGCACACAGGGAATGAACACTGAAGCTTTCTTT
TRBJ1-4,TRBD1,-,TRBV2,CASRKTGDFNEKLFF,TGTGCCAGCAGAAAAACAGGGGACTTTAATGAAAAACTGTTTTTT
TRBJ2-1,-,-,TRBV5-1,CASSSDLTSHTYNEQFF,TGCGCCAGCAGCTCCGATTTGACTAGTCATACCTACAATGAGCAGTTCTTC
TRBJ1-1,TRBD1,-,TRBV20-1,CSARDRRGTGAGVAFF,TGCAGTGCTAGAGATCGAAGGGGGACAGGCGCCGGGGTAGCTTTCTTT
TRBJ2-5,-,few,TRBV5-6,CASSSAAFLWTQYF,TGTGCCAGCAGCTCTGCGGCTTTTCTGTGGACCCAGTACTTC
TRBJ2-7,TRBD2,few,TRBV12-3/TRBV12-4,CASRSGGAPPGEQYF,TGTGCCAGCAGATCCGGGGGGGCCCCTCCGGGCGAGCAGTACTTC
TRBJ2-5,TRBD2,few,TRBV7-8,CASSWYLAGSEETQYF,TGTGCCAGCAGCTGGTACTTAGCGGGGTCTGAGGAGACCCAGTACTTC
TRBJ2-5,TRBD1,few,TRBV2,CASRDRVRGETQYF,TGTGCCAGCAGAGACAGGGTGCGAGGGGAGACCCAGTACTTC
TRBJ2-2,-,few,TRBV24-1,CATSDLNGGTGELFF,TGTGCCACCAGTGATTTGAACGGGGGCACCGGGGAGCTGTTTTTT
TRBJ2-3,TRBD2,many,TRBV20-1,CSARTSGSTDTQYF,TGCAGTGCTAGGACTAGCGGGAGCACAGATACGCAGTATTTT
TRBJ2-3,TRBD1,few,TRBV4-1,CASGQGASTDTQYF,TGCGCCAGCGGACAGGGGGCCAGCACAGATACGCAGTATTTT
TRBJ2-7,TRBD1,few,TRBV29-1,CSVEARDRTIYEQYF,TGCAGCGTTGAAGCCCGGGACAGGACCATATACGAGCAGTACTTC
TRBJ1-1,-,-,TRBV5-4,CASSLGPRDEAFF,TGTGCCAGCAGCTTGGGACCCCGGGACGAAGCTTTCTTT
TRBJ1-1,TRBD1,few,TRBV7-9,CASASGGVITEAFF,TGTGCCAGCGCGTCAGGGGGGGTTATCACTGAAGCTTTCTTT
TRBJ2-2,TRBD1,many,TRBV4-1,CASSRQGRSNTGELFF,TGCGCCAGCAGCCGACAGGGACGAAGTAACACCGGGGAGCTGTTTTTT
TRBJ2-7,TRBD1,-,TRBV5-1,CASSLAVGTGDYEQYF,TGCGCCAGCAGCTTGGCGGTAGGGACAGGGGACTACGAGCAGTACTTC
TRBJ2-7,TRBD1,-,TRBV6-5,CASRRTTGLGEQYF,TGTGCCAGCAGACGAACGACAGGGCTGGGCGAGCAGTACTTC
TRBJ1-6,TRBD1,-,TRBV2,CASSPVGQGPYNSPLHF,TGTGCCAGCAGTCCCGTTGGACAGGGCCCCTATAATTCACCCCTCCACTTT
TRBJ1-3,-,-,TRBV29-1,CSGGAGNTIYF,TGCAGCGGGGGGGCTGGAAACACCATATATTTT
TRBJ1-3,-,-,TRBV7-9,CASSLVPGPGNTIYF,TGTGCCAGCAGCTTAGTCCCAGGGCCTGGAAACACCATATATTTT
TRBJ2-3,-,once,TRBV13,CASSFRESSTDTQYF,TGTGCCAGCAGCTTTCGGGAGTCTAGCACAGATACGCAGTATTTT
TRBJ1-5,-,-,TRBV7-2,CASSLFGASNQPQHF,TGTGCCAGCAGCTTATTCGGAGCTAGCAATCAGCCCCAGCATTTT
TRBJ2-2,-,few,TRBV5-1,CASSQGTAVTGELFF,TGCGCCAGCAGCCAAGGGACTGCGGTCACCGGGGAGCTGTTTTTT
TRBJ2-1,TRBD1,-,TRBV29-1,CSVEQQGKVYNEQFF,TGCAGCGTTGAACAACAGGGGAAGGTCTACAATGAGCAGTTCTTC
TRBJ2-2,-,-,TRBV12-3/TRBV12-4,CASSLAMGLEELFF,TGTGCCAGCAGTTTAGCGATGGGATTAGAGGAGCTGTTTTTT
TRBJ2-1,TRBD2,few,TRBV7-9,CASSHSGQIYNEQFF,TGTGCCAGCAGTCATAGCGGGCAGATATACAATGAGCAGTTCTTC
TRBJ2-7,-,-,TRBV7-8,CASSLTSRTVWHYEQYF,TGTGCCAGCAGCTTAACTTCGAGAACAGTTTGGCACTACGAGCAGTACTTC
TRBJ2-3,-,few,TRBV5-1,CASSLAGSLATDTQYF,TGCGCCAGCAGCTTGGCAGGCAGCCTGGCCACAGATACGCAGTATTTT
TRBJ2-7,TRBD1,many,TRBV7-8,CASSLGSGQGYEQYF,TGTGCCAGCAGCTTAGGATCCGGACAGGGCTACGAGCAGTACTTC
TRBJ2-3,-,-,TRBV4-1,CASSQERARSGVTDTQYF,TGCGCCAGCAGCCAAGAGCGCGCGCGCTCCGGTGTCACAGATACGCAGTATTTT
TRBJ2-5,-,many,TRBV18,CASSLQGGETQYF,TGTGCCAGCTCACTTCAGGGAGGAGAGACCCAGTACTTC
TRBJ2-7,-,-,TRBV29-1,CSAGDGPYEQYF,TGCAGCGCAGGGGACGGTCCCTACGAGCAGTACTTC
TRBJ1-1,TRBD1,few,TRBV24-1,CATSGDRGPTEAFF,TGTGCCACCAGTGGGGACAGGGGGCCCACTGAAGCTTTCTTT
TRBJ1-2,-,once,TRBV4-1,CASSQDLHSHGYTF,TGCGCCAGCAGCCAAGATCTGCACAGCCATGGCTACACCTTC
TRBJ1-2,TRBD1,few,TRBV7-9,CASSLDSRTRTGSDGYTF,TGTGCCAGCAGCTTAGATTCCAGGACACGGACAGGGTCGGATGGCTACACCTTC